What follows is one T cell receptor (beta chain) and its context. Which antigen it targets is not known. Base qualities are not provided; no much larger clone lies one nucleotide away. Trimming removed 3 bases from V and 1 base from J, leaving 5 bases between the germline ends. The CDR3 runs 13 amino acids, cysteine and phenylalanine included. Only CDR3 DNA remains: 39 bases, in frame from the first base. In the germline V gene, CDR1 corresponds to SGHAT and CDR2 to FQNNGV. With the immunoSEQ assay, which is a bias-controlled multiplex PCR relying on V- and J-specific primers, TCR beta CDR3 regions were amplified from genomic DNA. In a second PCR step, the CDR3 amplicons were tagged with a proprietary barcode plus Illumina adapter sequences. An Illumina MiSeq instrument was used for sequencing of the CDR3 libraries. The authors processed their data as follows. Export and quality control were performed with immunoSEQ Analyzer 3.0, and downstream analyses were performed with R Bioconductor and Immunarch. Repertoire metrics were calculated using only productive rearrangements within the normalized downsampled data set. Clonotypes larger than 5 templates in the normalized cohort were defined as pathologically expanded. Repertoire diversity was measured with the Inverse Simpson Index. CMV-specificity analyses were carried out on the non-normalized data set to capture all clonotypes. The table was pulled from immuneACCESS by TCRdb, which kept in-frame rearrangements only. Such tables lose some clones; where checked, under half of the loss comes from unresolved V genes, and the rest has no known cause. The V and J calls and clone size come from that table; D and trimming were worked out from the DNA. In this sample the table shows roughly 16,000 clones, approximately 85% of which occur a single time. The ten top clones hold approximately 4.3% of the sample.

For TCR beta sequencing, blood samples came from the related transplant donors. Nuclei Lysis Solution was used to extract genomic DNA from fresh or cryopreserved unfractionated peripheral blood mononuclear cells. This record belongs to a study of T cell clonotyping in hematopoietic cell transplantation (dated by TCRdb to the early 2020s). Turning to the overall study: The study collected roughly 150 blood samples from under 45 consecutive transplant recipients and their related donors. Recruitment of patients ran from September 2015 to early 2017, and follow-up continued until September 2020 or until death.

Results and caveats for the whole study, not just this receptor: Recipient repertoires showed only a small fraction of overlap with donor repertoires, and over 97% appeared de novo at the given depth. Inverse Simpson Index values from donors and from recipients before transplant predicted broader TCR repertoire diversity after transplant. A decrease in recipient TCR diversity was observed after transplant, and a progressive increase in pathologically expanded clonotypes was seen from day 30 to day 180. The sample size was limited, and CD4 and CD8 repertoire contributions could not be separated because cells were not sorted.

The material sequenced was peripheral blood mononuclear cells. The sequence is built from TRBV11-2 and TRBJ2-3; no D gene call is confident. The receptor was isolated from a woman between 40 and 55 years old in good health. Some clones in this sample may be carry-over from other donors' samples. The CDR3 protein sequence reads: CASSLTGTDTQYF. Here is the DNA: TGTGCCAGCAGCTTGACGGGCACAGATACGCAGTATTTT.